One and the same sample provided the 22 T cell receptor beta chains below, sequenced in a study of low-dose radiotherapy and immunotherapy resistance in tumors. Time point meaning: before trial treatment. First-strand cDNA relied on TRAV- and TRBV-specific primers spanning alpha and beta chains. TCR amplification used roughly 21 PCR cycles, a constant-region primer and a V-primer adapter. TCRdb re-derived calls from the reads in MiXCR, one entry per CDR3 protein. This table has about 60,000 distinct CDR3 sequences, around 25% appearing once. The source material was PBMCs, sampled before treatment. These TCRs come from a male donor with prostate cancer.

This clonotype turned up a few times. This chain uses TRBV5-4 with TRBJ2-7; TRBD2 is a possible D gene (6 bases). The V gene's germline CDR1 is SGHNT and CDR2 YYREEE (reference sequence). This CDR3 comprises 16 residues. V was pared by 0 bases and J by 0 bases, with 13 bases between. This chain's CDR3 is CASSLGGALSSYEQYF. The CDR3, as DNA: TGTGCCAGCAGCTTGGGCGGGGCCCTGAGCTCCTACGAGCAGTACTTC.

This clonotype was seen many times. The chain links TRBV19 to TRBJ2-1; unclear D gene. Germline V gene lookup returns CDR1 LNHDA and CDR2 SQIVND (reference sequence). V dropped 1 base and J dropped 7 bases, with 8 bases sitting between them. This CDR3 region has 13 residues. The CDR3 DNA reads TGTGCCAGTAGTATAGTCTCGAAAAATGAGCAGTTCTTC. It yields the protein CASSIVSKNEQFF.

The chain combines TRBV6-2 or TRBV6-3 with TRBJ2-7; D not certain. CDR3 length: 12 amino acids. Per germline, CDR1 MNHEY and CDR2 SVGEGT. V was trimmed by 9 bases and J by 2 bases, leaving 11 bases between them. In DNA, the CDR3 is TGTGCCAGTTTGACTCCCGCCTACGAGCAGTACTTC. Its translation: CASLTPAYEQYF.

Many counts were recorded for this clonotype. The rearrangement links TRBV5-1 to TRBJ2-7; D may be TRBD1 (6 bases). Trimming took 0 bases from V and 6 from J, leaving 16 bases between them. The CDR3 contains 15 residues. Germline lookup yields CDR1 SGHRS and CDR2 YFSETQ. CDR3 amino acids: CASSLALGAITEQYF. CDR3 in DNA: TGCGCCAGCAGCTTGGCCCTGGGGGCAATCACCGAGCAGTACTTC.

This clonotype has at least ten counts. The rearrangement uses TRBV11-2 and TRBJ2-7; 10 positions agree with TRBD1. The CDR3 totals 15 residues. With 5 bases clipped from V and 6 bases from J, the junction kept 10 bases outside the gene matches. Germline lookup yields CDR1 SGHAT and CDR2 FQNNGV. The CDR3 nucleotides read TGTGCCAGCAGCGCCCGGACAGGGGGACTTGCCGAGCAGTACTTC. Translation gives CASSARTGGLAEQYF.

This clonotype has a count of ten or more. V is TRBV7-9 and J is TRBJ2-6; no firm D call. CDR1 and CDR2 from the germline V gene are SEHNR and FQNEAQ (reference sequence). The CDR3 covers 15 residues. V dropped 5 bases and J dropped 0 bases, with 8 bases sitting between them. CDR3 region: CASSRDGSGANVLTF. CDR3 sequence (DNA): TGTGCCAGCAGCCGAGACGGCTCTGGGGCCAACGTCCTGACTTTC. The entire variable domain, with the rest obtained from reference TRBV7-9 and TRBJ2-6, is as follows: DTGVSQNPRHKITKRGQNVTFRCDPISEHNRLYWYRQTLGQGPEFLTYFQNEAQLEKSRLLSDRFSAERPKGSFSTLEIQRTEQGDSAMYLCASSRDGSGANVLTFGAGSRLTVL.

The sample holds a few counts of this clonotype. This chain uses TRBV4-1 with TRBJ2-5, with 10 nucleotides matching TRBD2. The CDR3 is 15 residues long. The J segment lost 4 bases and the V segment lost 4 bases, leaving 6 bases of the junction unmatched. Germline V gene sequence: CDR1 MGHRA, CDR2 YSYEKL. The CDR3 here is CASSRTGTSVETQYF. The CDR3 DNA follows: TGCGCCAGCAGCCGGACCGGGACTAGCGTAGAGACCCAGTACTTC.

Ten or more counts support this clonotype. The chain links TRBV29-1 to TRBJ1-1, with a tentative D call TRBD1 (5 bases). V was clipped by 7 bases and J by 1 base, with 7 bases between them. This CDR3 has 11 residues. Looked up from germline, CDR1 is SQVTM and CDR2 is ANQGSEA. For the CDR3, the DNA is TGCAGCGCGGACAAGAACACTGAAGCTTTCTTT. Translation gives CSADKNTEAFF.

V gene TRBV7-3 combines with J gene TRBJ2-2; D is uncertain. The CDR3 has 12 residues. Trimming took 6 bases from V and 8 from J, leaving 10 bases between them. Per the germline V gene, CDR1 is SGHTA and CDR2 is FQGTGA. For the CDR3, the DNA is TGTGCCAGCAGTCCCACTGCTGGGGAGCTGTTTTTT. It yields the protein CASSPTAGELFF.

This clonotype was seen many times. The chain carries TRBV7-3 and TRBJ2-1, with 7 bases matching TRBD2. The ends lost 2 bases at V and 0 bases at J; junction bases unmatched: 4. The CDR3 is 16 residues long. CDR1 is SGHTA and CDR2 is FQGTGA in the germline V gene. CDR3 sequence: CASSLLAGDSYNEQFF. The CDR3 nucleotides are TGTGCCAGCAGCTTACTCGCGGGGGACTCCTACAATGAGCAGTTCTTC.

With respect to this clonotype: One end of the junction is discordant with germline, which a read error may explain. J is TRBJ2-7 and V is TRBV6-6, with TRBD1 matching 7 bases. Germline-derived CDR1 and CDR2 are MNHNY and SVGAGI (reference sequence). There are 15 residues in the CDR3. This CDR3 is CANSLPGTESYEQYF. CDR3 nucleotide sequence: TGTGCCAACAGTTTACCCGGGACAGAAAGCTACGAACAGTACTTC.

As to this clonotype: A far larger clone is just one base off, so this is likely a read error. The genes are TRBV5-1 and TRBJ2-3; TRBD1 matches 9 bases. The CDR3 loop spans 17 amino acids. Germline assignment: CDR1 SGHRS and CDR2 YFSETQ. The CDR3: CASSSLRTGVLVDTQYF. As DNA, the CDR3 is TGTGCCAGCAGTTCACTGAGGACAGGGGTGTTGGTAGATACGCAGTATTTT.

This clonotype occurred many times. This chain uses TRBV15 with TRBJ2-2; possible D gene TRBD2, 5 bases. There are 16 residues in the CDR3. The V gene's germline CDR1 is LNHNV and CDR2 YYDKDF (reference sequence). V was trimmed by 0 bases and J by 0 bases, leaving 8 bases between them. The CDR3 DNA reads TGTGCCACCAGCAGAGAACTCGGGACGAACACCGGGGAGCTGTTTTTT. Translating gives CATSRELGTNTGELFF.

V and J are TRBV11-2 and TRBJ2-7, with TRBD2 matching 15 bases. This CDR3 is 23 amino acids long. Germline V gene data show CDR1 as SGHAT and CDR2 as FQNNGV. Trimming at V came to 5 bases and at J to 3 bases, leaving 26 bases not matched to a gene. The CDR3 DNA reads as TGTGCCAGCAGCCCCCACCCCGGGACAGCTGTTACGGGACTAGCGGGAGGAAGCTACGAGCAGTACTTC. This encodes CASSPHPGTAVTGLAGGSYEQYF.

At least ten counts were recorded for this clonotype. J is TRBJ2-2 and V is TRBV20-1; D is undetermined. The CDR3 totals 15 residues. Germline V CDR1 and CDR2: DFQATT, SNEGSKA (reference sequence). Trimming pared 1 base from V and 3 bases from J, leaving 12 bases between. This CDR3 reads CSARVGSQDTGELFF. The CDR3 bases are TGCAGTGCTAGAGTCGGTAGCCAAGACACCGGGGAGCTGTTTTTT.

This clonotype was counted ten times or more. The CDR3 DNA follows: TGTGCCAGCAGTTTATGGCTCGGGCTAGCGGGAGGATGGACCGGGGAGCTGTTTTTT. Protein product: CASSLWLGLAGGWTGELFF. V usage is TRBV28 and J usage is TRBJ2-2, with 11 bases fitting TRBD2. Germline V CDR1 and CDR2: MDHEN, SYDVKM. The CDR3 has 19 amino acids. J lost 5 bases, V lost 0 bases, and 11 bases had no gene match. The whole variable domain, filled in from reference TRBV28 and TRBJ2-2, reads DVKVTQSSRYLVKRTGEKVFLECVQDMDHENMFWYRQDPGLGLRLIYFSYDVKMKEKGDIPEGYSVSREKKERFSLILESASTNQTSMYLCASSLWLGLAGGWTGELFFGEGSRLTVL.

As regards this clonotype: One junction end does not reproduce the germline sequence, and a read error may be involved. The chain joins TRBV20-1 to TRBJ2-3; 13 bases line up with TRBD2. The CDR3 is 15 amino acids. Per the germline V gene, CDR1 is DFQATT and CDR2 is SNEGSKA (reference sequence). CDR3 region: CSAKGGTSGRDTQYF. DNA of the CDR3: TGCAGTGCTAAAGGGGGTACTAGCGGGAGGGATACGCAGTACTTT.

This clonotype was seen ten or more times. The J gene is TRBJ2-7, the V gene TRBV5-1; 8 nucleotides match TRBD1. Looked up from germline, CDR1 is SGHRS and CDR2 is YFSETQ. This CDR3 is built from 15 residues. Unmatched junction bases numbered 8, after V lost 3 bases and J lost 3 bases. This CDR3 is CASSSEFTGGYEQYF. The CDR3 region has the DNA TGCGCCAGCAGCTCAGAATTTACAGGGGGCTACGAGCAGTACTTC.

This clonotype has a count of ten or more. The chain employs TRBV30 and TRBJ1-1, with D unclear. V was clipped by 2 bases and J by 2 bases, with 18 bases between them. CDR3 length: 16 residues. Germline V gives CDR1 GTSNPN, CDR2 SVGIG (reference sequence). CDR3 amino acids: CAWSSARVRPNTEAFF. The CDR3 DNA reads TGTGCCTGGAGTTCGGCCCGGGTACGTCCTAACACTGAAGCTTTCTTT.

The rearrangement joins TRBV6-1 to TRBJ1-5; D ambiguous. CDR1 is MNHNS and CDR2 is SASEGT in the germline V gene. The CDR3 covers 15 residues. V dropped 1 base and J dropped 3 bases, with 10 bases sitting between them. CDR3 region: CASSEDSRINQPQHF. The CDR3 bases are TGTGCCAGCAGTGAAGACAGCCGCATCAATCAGCCCCAGCATTTT.

This clonotype occurred a few times. The rearrangement uses TRBV11-2 and TRBJ2-1; D uncertain. Germline V gives CDR1 SGHAT, CDR2 FQNNGV. CDR3 length: 15 residues. V was trimmed by 5 bases and J by 4 bases, leaving 15 bases between them. As DNA, the CDR3 is TGTGCCAGCAGCCGAGACATCGGTTCGTACAATGAGCAGTTCTTC. Its translation: CASSRDIGSYNEQFF.

This clonotype came up many times. J is TRBJ1-3 and V is TRBV7-6; 9 positions match TRBD1. With V trimmed by 5 bases and J by 3 bases, 20 bases remained unmatched. Per the germline V gene, CDR1 is SGHVS and CDR2 is FNYEAQ. The CDR3 has 20 amino acids. This CDR3 reads CASSPQLGTGKKIGGNTIYF. The CDR3 bases are TGTGCCAGCAGCCCGCAACTGGGGACAGGGAAAAAGATTGGTGGAAACACCATATATTTT. Full variable domain (missing parts from reference TRBV7-6 and TRBJ1-3): GAGVSQSPRYKVTKRGQDVALRCDPISGHVSLYWYRQALGQGPEFLTYFNYEAQQDKSGLPNDRFSAERPEGSISTLTIQRTEQRDSAMYRCASSPQLGTGKKIGGNTIYFGEGSWLTVV.